Sequencing of this T cell receptor beta chain was carried out in a study of siplizumab effects on memory and regulatory T cells. Study-wide results and limits: Siplizumab significantly reduced alloreactive sequences traceable to unstimulated CD4+ memory cells.

About this clone itself: No antigen is known for it.

Looked up from germline, CDR1 is LNHDA and CDR2 is SQIVND (reference sequence). Trimming took 1 base from V and 4 from J, leaving 13 bases between them. This CDR3 is 15 amino acids long. Data came from immunoSEQ multiplex PCR; TCRdb stores just in-frame clones and leaves some out. This sample yields tens of thousands of clones, of which around 97% are seen a single time; 0.025% to 0.035% belongs to the top ten. The sample comprised naive CD4+ T cells sorted from blood. This receptor was identified in a human donor in good health. The V gene is TRBV19, the J gene TRBJ1-2; D may be TRBD1 (5 bases). The CDR3 region is CASSIAKNRGYGYTF. As DNA, the CDR3 is TGTGCCAGTAGTATAGCGAAAAATAGGGGCTATGGCTACACCTTC.